These 7 T cell receptor beta chains were all obtained from the same sample, sequenced in a study of blood T cells in healthy people across ages. The use of a sample-barcoded 5' primer and a J-beta primer mix characterized a second PCR of about 7 to 12 cycles. TCRdb ran MiXCR on the 5' RACE reads and lists one entry per CDR3 protein. This table holds some 860,000 distinct CDR3 sequences, 56% found once. The sequencing input was blood. The receptors were gathered from a man in his forties in good health.

The V gene is TRBV7-2, the J gene TRBJ2-5, with D possibly called TRBD1 or TRBD2 (6 bases each). Trimming took off 1 base at V and 2 bases at J, with 14 bases between the two ends. Germline CDR1 SGHTA, CDR2 FQGNSA. The CDR3 spans 16 residues. CDR3 coding DNA: TGTGCCAGCAGCTTAGTGGGGGGCTTTCGGCAAGAGACCCAGTACTTC. As protein: CASSLVGGFRQETQYF.

V usage is TRBV15 and J usage is TRBJ2-1; 8 positions agree with TRBD1. Per germline, CDR1 LNHNV and CDR2 YYDKDF (reference sequence). V trimming: 9 bases; J trimming: 13 bases; junction bases outside the gene matches: 20. The CDR3 extends over 15 amino acids. Here the CDR3 reads CATTSDRGTGETQFF. In DNA form, the CDR3 reads TGTGCCACGACATCAGACAGGGGTACAGGGGAGACCCAGTTCTTC.

The J gene is TRBJ2-1, the V gene TRBV5-1; 7 bases are a match to TRBD1. Germline values: CDR1 SGHRS, CDR2 YFSETQ. The CDR3 covers 13 residues. Trimming removed 4 bases from V and 5 bases from J; junction bases left unmatched: 3. The CDR3: CASSPGTDNEQFF. For the CDR3, the DNA is TGCGCCAGCAGCCCCGGGACAGACAATGAGCAGTTCTTC.

The chain links TRBV7-8 to TRBJ2-1, with D perhaps TRBD2 (5 bases). The CDR3 has 15 amino acids. Germline loops: CDR1 SGHVS, CDR2 FQNEAQ. V was pared by 7 bases and J by 7 bases, with 20 bases between. CDR3 nucleotides: TGTGCCAGCACCCAAAGCCTGGGAGCATGGAATGAGCAGTTCTTC. It yields the protein CASTQSLGAWNEQFF.

This clonotype occurred a few times. The gene calls are TRBV28 and TRBJ2-1, with 10 bases aligning to TRBD1. There are 16 residues in the CDR3. Germline V gene sequence: CDR1 MDHEN, CDR2 SYDVKM. After removal of 5 bases from V and 7 bases from J, the junction contained 11 bases not matched to a gene. CDR3 in DNA: TGTGCCAGCAGTAAACCCGGACAGGGGGGGCAAAATGAGCAGTTCTTC. Translating it yields CASSKPGQGGQNEQFF.

This CDR3 is CASSLPAHYNEQFF. The CDR3 DNA is TGTGCCAGCAGTTTGCCAGCACATTACAATGAGCAGTTCTTC. V gene TRBV12-3 or TRBV12-4 combines with J gene TRBJ2-1; D remains ambiguous. This CDR3 is built from 14 residues. V gave up 3 bases and J gave up 4 bases, with 10 bases separating them.

V gene TRBV6-5 combines with J gene TRBJ2-7, with D possibly matching TRBD1 (6 bases). From germline, CDR1 is MNHEY and CDR2 SVGAGI. V dropped 6 bases and J dropped 11 bases, with 17 bases sitting between them. CDR3 length: 12 residues. The CDR3 sequence is CASSLLSGEKYF. DNA for the CDR3: TGTGCCAGCAGCCTTCTATCAGGGGAGAAGTACTTC.